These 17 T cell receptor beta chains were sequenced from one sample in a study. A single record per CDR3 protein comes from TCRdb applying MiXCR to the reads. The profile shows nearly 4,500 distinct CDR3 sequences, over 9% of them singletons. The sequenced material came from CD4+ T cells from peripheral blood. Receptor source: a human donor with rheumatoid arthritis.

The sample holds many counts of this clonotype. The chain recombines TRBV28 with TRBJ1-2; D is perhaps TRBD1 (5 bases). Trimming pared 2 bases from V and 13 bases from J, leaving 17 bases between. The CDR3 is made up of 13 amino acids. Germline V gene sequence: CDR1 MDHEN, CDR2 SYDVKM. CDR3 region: CASSLVGAPGGTF. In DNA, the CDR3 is TGTGCCAGCAGTTTAGTCGGGGCCCCCGGGGGCACCTTC.

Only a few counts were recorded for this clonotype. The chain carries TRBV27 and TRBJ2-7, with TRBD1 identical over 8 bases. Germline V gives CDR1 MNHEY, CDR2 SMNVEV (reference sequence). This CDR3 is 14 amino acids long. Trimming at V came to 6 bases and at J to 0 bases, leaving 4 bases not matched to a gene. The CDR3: CASRRTGSSYEQYF. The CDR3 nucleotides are TGTGCCAGCAGAAGGACAGGGAGCTCCTACGAGCAGTACTTC.

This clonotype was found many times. CDR3 in DNA: TGCAGTGCTCCTCAGGGTACGGCTGAAGCTTTCTTT. Amino acid sequence: CSAPQGTAEAFF. The chain combines TRBV20-1 with TRBJ1-1; a possible D gene is TRBD1 (5 bases). Germline V lookup: CDR1 DFQATT, CDR2 SNEGSKA (reference sequence). The V gene lost 5 bases and the J gene lost 6 bases, with 13 bases spanning the gap. The CDR3 covers 12 residues.

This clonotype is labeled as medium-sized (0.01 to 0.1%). CDR3 nucleotides: TGCAGCGTTGACCAGGGACATAATGGCTACACCTTC. Translating it yields CSVDQGHNGYTF. J is TRBJ1-2 and V is TRBV29-1, with D maybe TRBD1 (6 bases). The CDR3 runs to 12 residues. Between the trimmed V and J ends, which lost 3 bases and 6 bases, there was a span of 11 bases. CDR1 is SQVTM and CDR2 is ANQGSEA in the germline V gene. Full variable domain (missing parts from reference TRBV29-1 and TRBJ1-2): SAVISQKPSRDICQRGTSLTIQCQVDSQVTMMFWYRQQPGQSLTLIATANQGSEATYESGFVIDKFPISRPNLTFSTLTVSNMSPEDSSIYLCSVDQGHNGYTFGSGTRLTVV.

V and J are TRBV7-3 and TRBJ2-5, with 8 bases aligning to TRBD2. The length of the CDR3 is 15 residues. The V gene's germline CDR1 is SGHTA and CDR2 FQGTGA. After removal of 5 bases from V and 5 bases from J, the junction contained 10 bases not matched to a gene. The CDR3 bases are TGTGCCAGCAGCCAGTCGGTAGCGGGAACGGAGACCCAGTACTTC. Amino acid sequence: CASSQSVAGTETQYF.

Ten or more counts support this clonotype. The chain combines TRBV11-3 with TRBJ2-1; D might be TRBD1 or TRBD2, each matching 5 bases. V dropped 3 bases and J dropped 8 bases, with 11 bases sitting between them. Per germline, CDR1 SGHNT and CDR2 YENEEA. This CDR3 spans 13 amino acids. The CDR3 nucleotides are TGTGCCAGCAGCTTGGGGGATTCCGATGAGCAGTTCTTC. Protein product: CASSLGDSDEQFF.

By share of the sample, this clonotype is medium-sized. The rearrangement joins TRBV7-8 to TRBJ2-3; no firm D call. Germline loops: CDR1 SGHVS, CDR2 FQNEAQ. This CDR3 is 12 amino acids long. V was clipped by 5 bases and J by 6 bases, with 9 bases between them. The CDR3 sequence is CASSPRWDTQYF. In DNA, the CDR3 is TGTGCCAGCAGCCCCCGTTGGGATACGCAGTATTTT. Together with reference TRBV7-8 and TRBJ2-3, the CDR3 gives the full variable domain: GAGVSQSPRYKVAKRGQDVALRCDPISGHVSLFWYQQALGQGPEFLTYFQNEAQLDKSGLPSDRFFAERPEGSVSTLKIQRTQQEDSAVYLCASSPRWDTQYFGPGTRLTVL.

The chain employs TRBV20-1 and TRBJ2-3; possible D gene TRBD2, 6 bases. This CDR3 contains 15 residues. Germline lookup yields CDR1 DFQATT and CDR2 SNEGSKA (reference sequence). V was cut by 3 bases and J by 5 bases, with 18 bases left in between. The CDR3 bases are TGCAGTGCTAGGAGATCCGGGGGACTTGGAGATACGCAGTATTTT. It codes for CSARRSGGLGDTQYF.

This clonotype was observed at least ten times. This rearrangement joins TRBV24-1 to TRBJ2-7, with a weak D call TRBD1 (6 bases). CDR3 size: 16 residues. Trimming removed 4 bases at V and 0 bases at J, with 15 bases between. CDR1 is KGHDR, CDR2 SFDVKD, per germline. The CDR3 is CATSDPRGCLSYEQYF. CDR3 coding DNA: TGTGCCACCAGTGACCCCAGGGGCTGCCTCTCCTACGAGCAGTACTTC.

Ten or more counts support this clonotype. CDR3 nucleotide sequence: TGTGCCAGCTCACCCCAGGACGGGAGCTCTGGAAACACCATATATTTT. Translated: CASSPQDGSSGNTIYF. The chain is built from TRBV18 and TRBJ1-3, with D hard to call. Trimming removed 3 bases at V and 0 bases at J, with 12 bases between. The CDR3 is made up of 16 amino acids. CDR1 is KGHSH, CDR2 LQKENI, per germline.

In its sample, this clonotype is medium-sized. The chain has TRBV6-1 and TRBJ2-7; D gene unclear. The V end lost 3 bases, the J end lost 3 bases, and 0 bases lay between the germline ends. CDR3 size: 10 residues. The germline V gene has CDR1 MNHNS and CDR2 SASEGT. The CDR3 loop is CASSDYEQYF. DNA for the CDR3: TGTGCCAGCAGTGACTACGAGCAGTACTTC.

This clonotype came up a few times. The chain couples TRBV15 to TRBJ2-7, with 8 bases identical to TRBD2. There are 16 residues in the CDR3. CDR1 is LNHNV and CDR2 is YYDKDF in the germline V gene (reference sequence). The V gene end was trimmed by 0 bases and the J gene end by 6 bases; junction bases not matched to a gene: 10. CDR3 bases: TGTGCCACCAGCAGAGATCGTCGGCGGGAGGCCGGCGAGCAGTACTTC. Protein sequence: CATSRDRRREAGEQYF.

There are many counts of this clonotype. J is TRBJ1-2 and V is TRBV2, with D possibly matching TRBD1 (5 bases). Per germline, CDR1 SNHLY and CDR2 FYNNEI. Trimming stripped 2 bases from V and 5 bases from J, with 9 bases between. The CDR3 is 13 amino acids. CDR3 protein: CASSEQGGYGYTF. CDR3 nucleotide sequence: TGTGCCAGCAGTGAACAGGGTGGATATGGCTACACCTTC.

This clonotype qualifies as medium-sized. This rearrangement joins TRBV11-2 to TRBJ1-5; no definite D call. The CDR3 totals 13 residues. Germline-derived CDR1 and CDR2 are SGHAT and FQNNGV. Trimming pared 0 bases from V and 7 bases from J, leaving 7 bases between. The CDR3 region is CASSLDVDQPQHF. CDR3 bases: TGTGCCAGCAGCTTAGATGTCGACCAGCCCCAGCATTTT.

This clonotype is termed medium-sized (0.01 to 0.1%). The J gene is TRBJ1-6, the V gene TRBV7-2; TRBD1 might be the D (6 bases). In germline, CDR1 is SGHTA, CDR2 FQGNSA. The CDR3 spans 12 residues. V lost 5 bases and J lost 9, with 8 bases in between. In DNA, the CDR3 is TGTGCCAGCAGCCTAGGGGGTTCACCCCTCCACTTT. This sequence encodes CASSLGGSPLHF.

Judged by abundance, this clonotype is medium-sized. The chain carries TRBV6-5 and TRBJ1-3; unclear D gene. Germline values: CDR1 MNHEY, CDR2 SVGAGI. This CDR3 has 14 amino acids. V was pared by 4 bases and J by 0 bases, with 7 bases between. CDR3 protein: CASSWSDSGNTIYF. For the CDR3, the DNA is TGTGCCAGCAGTTGGTCCGACTCTGGAAACACCATATATTTT.

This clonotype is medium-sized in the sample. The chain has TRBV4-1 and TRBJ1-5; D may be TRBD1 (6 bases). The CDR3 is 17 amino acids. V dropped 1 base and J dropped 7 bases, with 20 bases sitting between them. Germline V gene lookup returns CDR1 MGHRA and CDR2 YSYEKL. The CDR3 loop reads CASSQGPGGPNGQPQHF. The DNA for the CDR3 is TGCGCCAGCAGCCAAGGCCCCGGGGGCCCCAATGGACAGCCCCAGCATTTT.